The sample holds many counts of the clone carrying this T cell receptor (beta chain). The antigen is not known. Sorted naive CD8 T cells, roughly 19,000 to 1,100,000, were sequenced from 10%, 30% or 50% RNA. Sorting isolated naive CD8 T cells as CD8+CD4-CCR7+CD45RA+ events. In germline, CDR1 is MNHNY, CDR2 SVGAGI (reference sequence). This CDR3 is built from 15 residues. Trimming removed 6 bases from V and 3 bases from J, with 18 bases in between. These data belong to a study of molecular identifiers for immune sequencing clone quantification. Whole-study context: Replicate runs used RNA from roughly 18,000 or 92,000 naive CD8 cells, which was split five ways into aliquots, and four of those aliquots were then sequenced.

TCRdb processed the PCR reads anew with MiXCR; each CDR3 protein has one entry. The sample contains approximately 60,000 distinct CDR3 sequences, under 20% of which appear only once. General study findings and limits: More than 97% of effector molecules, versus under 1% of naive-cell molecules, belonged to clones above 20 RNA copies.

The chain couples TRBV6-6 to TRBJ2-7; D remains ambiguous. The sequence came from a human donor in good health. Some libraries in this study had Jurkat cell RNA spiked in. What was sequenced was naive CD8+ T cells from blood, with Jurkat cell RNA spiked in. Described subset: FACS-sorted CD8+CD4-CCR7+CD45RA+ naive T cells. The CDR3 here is CASSHQASAYYEQYF. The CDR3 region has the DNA TGTGCCAGCAGCCACCAGGCCAGCGCGTACTACGAGCAGTACTTC.